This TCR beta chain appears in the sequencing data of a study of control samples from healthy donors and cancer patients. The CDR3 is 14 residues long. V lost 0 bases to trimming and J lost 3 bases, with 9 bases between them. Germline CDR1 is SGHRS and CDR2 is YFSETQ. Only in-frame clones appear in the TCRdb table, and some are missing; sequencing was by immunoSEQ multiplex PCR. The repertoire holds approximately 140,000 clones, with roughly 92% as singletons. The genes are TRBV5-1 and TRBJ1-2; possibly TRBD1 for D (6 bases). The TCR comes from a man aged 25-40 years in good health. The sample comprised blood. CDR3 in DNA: TGCGCCAGCAGCTTGGTCTCAGGGGACTATGGCTACACCTTC. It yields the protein CASSLVSGDYGYTF.